Listed below are T cell receptor beta chains from one sample, sequenced in a study of blood T cells in healthy people across ages. TCRdb reprocessed the 5' RACE reads with MiXCR, giving one entry per CDR3 protein. The sample shows under 2,000,000 distinct CDR3 sequences, around 48% of them seen only once. The sequenced material came from blood. The receptors here all came from a woman aged 40-49 years in good health. Both conserved end residues are part of each CDR3. D genes are given only for firm matches. Only part of the rows carry a size: once, few, many, or a class if the clone is expanded.

clone size,J gene,D gene,V gene,CDR3 length,CDR3 protein,CDR3 DNA
.,TRBJ1-5,.,TRBV20-1,16,CSALHPTGRRYQPQHF,TGCAGTGCTTTGCATCCCACGGGACGCCGCTATCAGCCCCAGCATTTT
.,TRBJ1-4,.,TRBV12-3/TRBV12-4,16,CASSFLRQRPNEKLFF,TGTGCCAGCAGTTTTCTTCGACAGCGGCCTAATGAAAAACTGTTTTTT
.,TRBJ2-3,TRBD2,TRBV2,15,CASSDGSGVGDTQYF,TGTGCCAGCAGTGACGGCAGCGGGGTTGGAGATACGCAGTATTTT
.,TRBJ2-1,.,TRBV12-3/TRBV12-4,16,CASSLWDTSSYNEQFF,TGTGCCAGCAGTTTATGGGACACGAGCTCCTACAATGAGCAGTTCTTC
few,TRBJ2-1,.,TRBV4-3,16,CASSLKSGGPYNEQFF,TGCGCCAGCAGCCTCAAATCTGGGGGGCCATACAATGAGCAGTTCTTC
.,TRBJ2-1,TRBD2,TRBV5-1,14,CASSPSASGEEQFF,TGCGCCAGCAGCCCTAGCGCTAGCGGGGAAGAGCAGTTCTTC
few,TRBJ2-1,TRBD2,TRBV9,16,CASSEGTSGAYNEQFF,TGTGCCAGCAGCGAGGGGACTAGCGGGGCCTACAATGAGCAGTTCTTC
few,TRBJ2-3,.,TRBV20-1,18,CSARDWGSLGGSPDTQYF,TGCAGTGCTAGAGATTGGGGTTCGTTAGGAGGGAGCCCAGATACGCAGTATTTT
.,TRBJ2-3,.,TRBV6-5,11,CASGLHDTQYF,TGTGCCAGCGGGTTGCACGATACGCAGTATTTT
once,TRBJ2-1,.,TRBV6-6,15,CASSSMGAIPNEQFF,TGTGCCAGCAGTTCAATGGGGGCTATCCCCAATGAGCAGTTCTTC
few,TRBJ2-1,TRBD2,TRBV7-9,15,CASGPKRGGSNEQFF,TGTGCCAGCGGCCCAAAGCGGGGGGGATCGAATGAGCAGTTCTTC
.,TRBJ2-7,.,TRBV28,18,CASSLPTWAGQGSYEQYF,TGTGCCAGCAGTTTACCTACTTGGGCGGGCCAGGGATCCTACGAGCAGTACTTC
.,TRBJ2-5,.,TRBV11-1,14,CASSPPAAQETQYF,TGTGCCAGCAGCCCCCCCGCGGCCCAAGAGACCCAGTACTTC
.,TRBJ2-7,.,TRBV20-1,14,CSARPLDTTYEQYF,TGCAGTGCTAGACCTTTGGACACAACCTACGAGCAGTACTTC
few,TRBJ2-5,.,TRBV7-2,15,CASSLTGTEQETQYF,TGTGCCAGCAGCTTAACCGGGACGGAACAAGAGACCCAGTACTTC
few,TRBJ2-6,.,TRBV5-1,18,CASSLAGSLTSLANVLTF,TGCGCCAGCAGCTTGGCCGGTTCACTCACCTCCCTGGCCAACGTCCTGACTTTC
.,TRBJ2-7,.,TRBV10-3,11,CAISGYNEQYF,TGTGCCATCAGTGGGTACAATGAGCAGTACTTC
few,TRBJ2-3,TRBD2,TRBV12-3/TRBV12-4,17,CASRGGSVSKSTDTQYF,TGTGCCAGCAGGGGGGGGAGTGTGTCTAAGAGCACAGATACGCAGTATTTT
.,TRBJ1-2,.,TRBV20-1,12,CSASGQAVGYTF,TGCAGTGCTAGCGGACAAGCTGTTGGCTACACCTTC
few,TRBJ1-2,TRBD1,TRBV20-1,13,CSPSDRGPYGYTF,TGCAGTCCATCGGACAGGGGCCCCTATGGCTACACCTTC
.,TRBJ1-1,TRBD1,TRBV3-1,14,CASSQVQGPTEAFF,TGTGCCAGCAGCCAAGTACAGGGGCCCACTGAAGCTTTCTTT
.,TRBJ1-2,TRBD1,TRBV6-5,14,CASSRERGPSPYTF,TGTGCCAGCAGCCGCGAGAGGGGGCCTTCGCCCTACACCTTC
.,TRBJ1-2,.,TRBV4-2,14,CASSQVGQYYGYTF,TGTGCCAGCAGCCAAGTGGGGCAGTACTATGGCTACACCTTC
.,TRBJ2-6,TRBD1,TRBV4-2,19,CASSQNFRDRVAGANVLTF,TGTGCCAGCAGCCAAAACTTCCGGGACAGGGTTGCTGGGGCCAACGTCCTGACTTTC
few,TRBJ2-7,.,TRBV18,13,CASSPTEGYEQYF,TGTGCCAGCTCACCCACGGAGGGATACGAGCAGTACTTC
.,TRBJ2-7,.,TRBV11-2,15,CASSLISQGPYEQYF,TGTGCCAGCAGCTTAATTTCTCAAGGGCCATACGAGCAGTACTTC
.,TRBJ2-1,TRBD2,TRBV12-3/TRBV12-4,19,CASSLAMRGEGASDNEQFF,TGTGCCAGCAGTTTAGCTATGAGAGGGGAGGGAGCGTCCGACAATGAGCAGTTCTTC
.,TRBJ1-1,.,TRBV2,14,CASSGGRRSTEAFF,TGTGCCAGCAGTGGAGGTAGGCGGAGCACTGAAGCTTTCTTT
few,TRBJ2-1,TRBD1,TRBV15,13,CATWDRIDNEQFF,TGTGCCACCTGGGACAGGATAGACAATGAGCAGTTCTTC
many,TRBJ2-3,.,TRBV10-3,13,CAISEFVEDTQYF,TGTGCCATCAGTGAGTTTGTGGAAGATACGCAGTATTTT
few,TRBJ2-7,TRBD1,TRBV25-1,15,CASSPLDREDNEQYF,TGTGCCAGCAGTCCACTCGACAGGGAAGATAACGAGCAGTACTTC
few,TRBJ1-2,TRBD1,TRBV9,17,CASSARDRGPTGLGYTF,TGTGCCAGCAGCGCCCGGGACAGGGGCCCGACGGGTCTTGGCTACACCTTC
few,TRBJ2-7,.,TRBV19,13,CASSRGMYYEQYF,TGTGCCAGTAGCAGAGGTATGTACTACGAGCAGTACTTC
few,TRBJ2-5,.,TRBV7-2,15,CASSSNSGGLETQYF,TGTGCCAGCAGCTCGAACTCCGGGGGCTTAGAGACCCAGTACTTC
.,TRBJ2-5,.,TRBV7-2,15,CASSLSAGFQETQYF,TGTGCCAGCAGCTTATCGGCAGGTTTCCAAGAGACCCAGTACTTC
.,TRBJ1-4,.,TRBV7-8,14,CASSQPGAGEKLFF,TGTGCCAGCAGCCAACCAGGGGCCGGGGAAAAACTGTTTTTT
.,TRBJ2-4,.,TRBV15,12,CATSRDFVKQYF,TGTGCCACCAGCAGAGATTTCGTCAAGCAGTACTTC
.,TRBJ2-4,TRBD2,TRBV12-3/TRBV12-4,16,CASRRGTSYSANIQYF,TGTGCCAGCAGACGTGGGACTAGCTATTCGGCAAACATTCAGTACTTC
.,TRBJ1-1,.,TRBV29-1,12,CSVDGADTEAFF,TGCAGCGTTGACGGGGCGGACACTGAAGCTTTCTTT
.,TRBJ2-5,TRBD2,TRBV11-2,18,CASSPSGSGGFHRETQYF,TGTGCCAGCAGCCCCTCAGGGTCCGGGGGGTTCCACCGGGAGACCCAGTACTTC
.,TRBJ2-3,.,TRBV6-1,18,CASSALGGGELGTDTQYF,TGTGCCAGCAGTGCCCTGGGGGGCGGGGAGCTCGGCACAGATACGCAGTATTTT
few,TRBJ2-5,.,TRBV7-8,17,CASSLRFPSPAQETQYF,TGTGCCAGCAGCTTACGGTTTCCTAGCCCCGCGCAAGAGACCCAGTACTTC